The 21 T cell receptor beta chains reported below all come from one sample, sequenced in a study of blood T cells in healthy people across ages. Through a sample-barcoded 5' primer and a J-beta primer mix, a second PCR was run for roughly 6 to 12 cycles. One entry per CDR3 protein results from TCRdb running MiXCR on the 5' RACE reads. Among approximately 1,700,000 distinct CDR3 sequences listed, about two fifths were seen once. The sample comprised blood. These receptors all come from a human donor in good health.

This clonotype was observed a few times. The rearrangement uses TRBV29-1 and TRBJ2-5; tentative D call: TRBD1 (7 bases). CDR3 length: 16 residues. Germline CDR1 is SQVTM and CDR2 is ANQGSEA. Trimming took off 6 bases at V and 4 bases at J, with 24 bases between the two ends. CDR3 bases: TGCAGCGTCCCCCCTGGGGGCAGGGGGGCAGGAGAGACCCAGTACTTC. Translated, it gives CSVPPGGRGAGETQYF.

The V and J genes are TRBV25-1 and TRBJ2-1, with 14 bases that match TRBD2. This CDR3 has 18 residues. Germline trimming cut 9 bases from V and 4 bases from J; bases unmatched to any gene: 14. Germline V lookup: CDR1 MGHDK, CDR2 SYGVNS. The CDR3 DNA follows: TGTGCCAGATCCGGGGGACTAGCGGGGGCTGTTGGGTACAATGAGCAGTTCTTC. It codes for CARSGGLAGAVGYNEQFF.

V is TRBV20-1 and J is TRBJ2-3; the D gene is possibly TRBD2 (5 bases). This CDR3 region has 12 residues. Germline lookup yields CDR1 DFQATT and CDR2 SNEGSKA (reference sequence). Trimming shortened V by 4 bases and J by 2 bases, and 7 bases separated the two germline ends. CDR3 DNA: TGCAGTGCTAAACGGGACACAGATACGCAGTATTTT. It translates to CSAKRDTDTQYF.

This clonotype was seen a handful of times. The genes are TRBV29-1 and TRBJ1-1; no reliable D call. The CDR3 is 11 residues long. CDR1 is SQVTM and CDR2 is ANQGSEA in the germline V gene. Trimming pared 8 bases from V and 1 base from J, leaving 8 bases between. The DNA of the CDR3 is TGCAGCATACAAGCGAACACTGAAGCTTTCTTT. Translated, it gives CSIQANTEAFF.

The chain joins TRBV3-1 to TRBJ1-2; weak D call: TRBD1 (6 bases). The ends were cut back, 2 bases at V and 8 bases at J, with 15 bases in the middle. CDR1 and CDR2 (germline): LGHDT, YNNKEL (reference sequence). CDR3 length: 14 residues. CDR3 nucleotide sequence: TGTGCCAGCAGCCAATGGCGGGGGGCGCGCGGCTACACCTTC. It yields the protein CASSQWRGARGYTF.

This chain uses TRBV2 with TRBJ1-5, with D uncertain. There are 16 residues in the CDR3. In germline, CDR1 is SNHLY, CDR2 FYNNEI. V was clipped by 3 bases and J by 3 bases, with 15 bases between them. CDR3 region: CASSEFILGTNQPQHF. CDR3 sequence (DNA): TGTGCCAGCAGTGAGTTTATCCTCGGCACCAATCAGCCCCAGCATTTT.

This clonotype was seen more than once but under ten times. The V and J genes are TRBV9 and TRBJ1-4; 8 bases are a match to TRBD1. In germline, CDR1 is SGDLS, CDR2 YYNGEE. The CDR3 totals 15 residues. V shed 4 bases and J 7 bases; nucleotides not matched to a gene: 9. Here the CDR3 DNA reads TGTGCCAGCAGCCCACAGGGGGGGGCCGGTGAAAAACTGTTTTTT. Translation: CASSPQGGAGEKLFF.

CDR3 amino acids: CASSQESGATNNSPLHF. In DNA form, the CDR3 reads TGTGCCAGCAGCCAAGAATCGGGAGCTACTAATAATTCACCCCTCCACTTT. The chain has TRBV14 and TRBJ1-6; D uncertain. Germline V gene sequence: CDR1 SGHDN, CDR2 FVKESK. The CDR3 loop spans 17 amino acids. Trimming removed 0 bases at V and 5 bases at J, with 14 bases between.

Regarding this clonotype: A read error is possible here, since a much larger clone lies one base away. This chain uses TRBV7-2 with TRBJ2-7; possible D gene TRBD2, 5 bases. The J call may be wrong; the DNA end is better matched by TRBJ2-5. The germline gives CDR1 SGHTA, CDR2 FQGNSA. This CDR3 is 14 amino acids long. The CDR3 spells CASSLKVYGGTQYF. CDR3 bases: TGTGCCAGCAGCTTAAAGGTCTATGGAGGGACCCAGTACTTC.

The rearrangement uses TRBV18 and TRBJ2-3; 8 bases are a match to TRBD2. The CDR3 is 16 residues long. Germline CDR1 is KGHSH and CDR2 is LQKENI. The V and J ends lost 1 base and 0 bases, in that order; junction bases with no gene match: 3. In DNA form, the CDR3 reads TGTGCCAGCTCACCACTTGAGCGGGGGAGCACAGATACGCAGTATTTT. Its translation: CASSPLERGSTDTQYF.

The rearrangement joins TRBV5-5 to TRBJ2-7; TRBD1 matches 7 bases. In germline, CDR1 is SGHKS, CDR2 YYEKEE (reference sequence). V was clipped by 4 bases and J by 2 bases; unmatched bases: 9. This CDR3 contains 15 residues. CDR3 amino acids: CASSPWTGPTYEQYF. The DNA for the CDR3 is TGTGCCAGCAGCCCTTGGACAGGACCGACCTACGAGCAGTACTTC. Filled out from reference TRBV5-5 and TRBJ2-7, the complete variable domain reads DAGVTQSPTHLIKTRGQQVTLRCSPISGHKSVSWYQQVLGQGPQFIFQYYEKEERGRGNFPDRFSARQFPNYSSELNVNALLLGDSALYLCASSPWTGPTYEQYFGPGTRLTVT.

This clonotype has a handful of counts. The CDR3 region is CSARSLGTSGGRAYNEQFF. CDR3 coding DNA: TGCAGTGCTAGGAGCCTCGGGACTAGCGGGGGGCGGGCCTACAATGAGCAGTTCTTC. The rearrangement uses TRBV20-1 and TRBJ2-1; the match to TRBD2 covers 15 bases. V lost 3 bases to trimming and J lost 2 bases; unmatched junction nucleotides: 11. CDR3 length equals 19 residues. Germline lookup yields CDR1 DFQATT and CDR2 SNEGSKA (reference sequence).

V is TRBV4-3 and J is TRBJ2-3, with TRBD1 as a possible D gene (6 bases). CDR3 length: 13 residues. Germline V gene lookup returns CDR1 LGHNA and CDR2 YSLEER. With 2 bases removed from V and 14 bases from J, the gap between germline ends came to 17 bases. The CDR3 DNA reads TGCGCCAGCAGCCAATCAGGGGCATCACGACGGTATTTT. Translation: CASSQSGASRRYF.

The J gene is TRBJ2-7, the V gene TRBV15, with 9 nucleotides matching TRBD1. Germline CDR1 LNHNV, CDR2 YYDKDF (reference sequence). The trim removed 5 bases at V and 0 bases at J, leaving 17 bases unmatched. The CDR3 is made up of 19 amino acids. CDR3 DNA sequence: TGTGCCACCAGCTCTCCTGGCTGGACAGGGGTCTCTAACTCCTACGAGCAGTACTTC. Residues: CATSSPGWTGVSNSYEQYF.

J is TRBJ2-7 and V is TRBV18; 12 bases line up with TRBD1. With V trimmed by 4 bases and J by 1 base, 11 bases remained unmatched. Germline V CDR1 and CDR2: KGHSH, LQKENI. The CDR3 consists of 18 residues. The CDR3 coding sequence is TGTGCCAGCTCACTCAGCCCTCCGGGACAGGGGGCGTCCTACGAGCAGTACTTC. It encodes CASSLSPPGQGASYEQYF.

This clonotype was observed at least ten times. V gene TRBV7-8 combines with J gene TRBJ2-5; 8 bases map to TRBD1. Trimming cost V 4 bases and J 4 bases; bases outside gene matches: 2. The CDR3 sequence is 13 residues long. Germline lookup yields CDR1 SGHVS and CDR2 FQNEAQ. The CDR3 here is CASSYDRGETQYF. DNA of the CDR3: TGTGCCAGCAGCTACGACAGGGGAGAGACCCAGTACTTC.

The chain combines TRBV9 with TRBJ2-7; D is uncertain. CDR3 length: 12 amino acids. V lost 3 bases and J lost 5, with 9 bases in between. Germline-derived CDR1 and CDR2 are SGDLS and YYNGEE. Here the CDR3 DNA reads TGTGCCAGCAGCGAAGATGGAAACGAGCAGTACTTC. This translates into CASSEDGNEQYF.

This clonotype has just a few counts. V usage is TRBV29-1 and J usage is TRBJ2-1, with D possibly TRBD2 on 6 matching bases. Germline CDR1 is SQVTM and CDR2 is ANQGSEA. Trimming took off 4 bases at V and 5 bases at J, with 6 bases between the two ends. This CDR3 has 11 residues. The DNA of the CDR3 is TGCAGCGTTGTAGCGGACAATGAGCAGTTCTTC. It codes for CSVVADNEQFF.

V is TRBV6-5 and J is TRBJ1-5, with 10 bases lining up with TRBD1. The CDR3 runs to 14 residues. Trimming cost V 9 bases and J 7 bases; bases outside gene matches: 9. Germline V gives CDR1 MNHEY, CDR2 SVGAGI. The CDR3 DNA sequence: TGTGCCAGTCGCCGGGACAGGGGAGGGCAGCCCCAGCATTTT. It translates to CASRRDRGGQPQHF.

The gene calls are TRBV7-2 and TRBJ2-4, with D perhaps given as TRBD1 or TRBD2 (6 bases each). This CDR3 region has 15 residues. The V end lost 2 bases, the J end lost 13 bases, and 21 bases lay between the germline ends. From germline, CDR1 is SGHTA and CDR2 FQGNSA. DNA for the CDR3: TGTGCCAGCAGCTTAACTCCGGGACATAAACGGGGGCAGTACTTC. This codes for CASSLTPGHKRGQYF. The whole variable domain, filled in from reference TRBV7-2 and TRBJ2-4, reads GAGVSQSPSNKVTEKGKDVELRCDPISGHTALYWYRQSLGQGLEFLIYFQGNSAPDKSGLPSDRFSAERTGGSVSTLTIQRTQQEDSAVYLCASSLTPGHKRGQYFGAGTRLSVL.

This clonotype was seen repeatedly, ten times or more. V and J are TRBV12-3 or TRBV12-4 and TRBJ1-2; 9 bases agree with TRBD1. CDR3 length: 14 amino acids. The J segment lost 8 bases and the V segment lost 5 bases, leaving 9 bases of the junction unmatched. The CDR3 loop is CASSPTGTGKGYTF. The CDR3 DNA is TGTGCCAGCAGTCCAACCGGGACAGGGAAAGGCTACACCTTC.